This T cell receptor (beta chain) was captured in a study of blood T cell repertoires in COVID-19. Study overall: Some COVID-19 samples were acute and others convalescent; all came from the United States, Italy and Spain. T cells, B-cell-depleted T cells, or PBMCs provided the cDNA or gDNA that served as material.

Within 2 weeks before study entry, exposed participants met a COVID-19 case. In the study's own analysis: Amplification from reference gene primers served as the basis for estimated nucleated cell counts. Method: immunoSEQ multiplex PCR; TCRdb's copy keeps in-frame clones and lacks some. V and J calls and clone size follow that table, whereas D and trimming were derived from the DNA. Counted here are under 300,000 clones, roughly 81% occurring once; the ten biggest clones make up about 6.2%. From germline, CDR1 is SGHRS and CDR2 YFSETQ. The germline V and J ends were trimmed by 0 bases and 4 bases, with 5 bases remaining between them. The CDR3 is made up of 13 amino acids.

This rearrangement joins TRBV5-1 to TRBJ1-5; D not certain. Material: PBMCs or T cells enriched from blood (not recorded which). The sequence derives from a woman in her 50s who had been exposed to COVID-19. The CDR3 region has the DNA TGCGCCAGCAGCTTGGATTCGAATCAGCCCCAGCATTTT. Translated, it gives CASSLDSNQPQHF. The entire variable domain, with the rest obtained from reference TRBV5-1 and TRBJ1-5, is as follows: KAGVTQTPRYLIKTRGQQVTLSCSPISGHRSVSWYQQTPGQGLQFLFEYFSETQRNKGNFPGRFSGRQFSNSRSEMNVSTLELGDSALYLCASSLDSNQPQHFGDGTRLSIL.